The clone carrying this T cell receptor beta chain was counted once. No antigen is known for it. Germline CDR1 SQVTM, CDR2 ANQGSEA. The CDR3 length is 13 residues. V shed 2 bases and J shed 4 bases, with 12 bases lying between them. The sample comes from a study of cytomegalovirus exposure and HLA in healthy donors. Study results and caveats: An analysis done earlier found most TCR beta V segments productive about 90% or about 30% of the time. The majority of TCR sequences were rare, yet some public TCRs appeared in many donors.

Vbeta (60) and Jbeta (13) primers were used in the PCR. The method was immunoSEQ multiplex PCR; TCRdb's version includes in-frame clones alone and lacks a portion of them. Of 150,000 to 200,000 clones in the sample, about 81% were seen once. Sequenced: PBMCs. The chain uses TRBV29-1 and TRBJ2-7, with TRBD1 as a possible D gene (5 bases). This receptor was taken from a girl aged 2 to 10 in good health and CMV-seropositive. CDR3 region: CSVERVGPYEQYF. CDR3 DNA: TGCAGCGTTGAACGGGTGGGGCCTTACGAGCAGTACTTC.